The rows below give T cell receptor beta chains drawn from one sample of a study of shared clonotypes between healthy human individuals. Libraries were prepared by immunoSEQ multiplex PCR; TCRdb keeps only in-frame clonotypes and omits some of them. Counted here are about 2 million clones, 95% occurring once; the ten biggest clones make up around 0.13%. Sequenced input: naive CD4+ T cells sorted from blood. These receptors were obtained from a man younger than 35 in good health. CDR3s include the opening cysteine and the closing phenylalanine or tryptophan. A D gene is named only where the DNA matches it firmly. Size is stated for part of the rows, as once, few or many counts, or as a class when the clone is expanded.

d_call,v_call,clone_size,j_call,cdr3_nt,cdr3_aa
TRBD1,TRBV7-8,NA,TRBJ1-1,TGTGCCAGCAGCCCTCGACAGGGGGGCGGTGAAGCTTTCTTT,CASSPRQGGGEAFF
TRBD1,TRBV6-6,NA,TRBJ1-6,TGTGCCAGCAGTTCCCCGGGACAGGGGCATTCACCCCTCCACTTT,CASSSPGQGHSPLHF
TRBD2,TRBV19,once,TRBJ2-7,TGTGCCAGTAGTATAGCGGGGACTATTCACTCCTACGAGCAGTACTTC,CASSIAGTIHSYEQYF
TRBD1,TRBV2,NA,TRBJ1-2,TGTGCCAGCAGTGAGGTGGGACAGGGAACTAACTATGGCTACACCTTC,CASSEVGQGTNYGYTF
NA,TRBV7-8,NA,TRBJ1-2,TGTGCCAGCAGCTTTAAGGGGGATGGCTACACCTTC,CASSFKGDGYTF
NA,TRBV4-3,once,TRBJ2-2,TGCGCCAGCAGCCAAGAGGGTAGCCGAAACACCGGGGAGCTGTTTTTT,CASSQEGSRNTGELFF
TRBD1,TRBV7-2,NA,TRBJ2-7,TGTGCCAGCAGCGCGGGACAGGGGCCCTACGAGCAGTACTTC,CASSAGQGPYEQYF
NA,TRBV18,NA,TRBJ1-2,TGTGCCAGCTCACCCGGTAGACAGACCTATGGCTACACCTTC,CASSPGRQTYGYTF
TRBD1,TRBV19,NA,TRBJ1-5,TGTGCCAGTACCCCGACAGGGCAGAGCAATCAGCCCCAGCATTTT,CASTPTGQSNQPQHF
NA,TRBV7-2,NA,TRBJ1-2,TGTGCCAGCAGCAAAGGGACCCCACATGGCTACACCTTC,CASSKGTPHGYTF
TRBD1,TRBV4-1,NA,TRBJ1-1,TGCGCCAGCAGCCCGGACGTCGACAGGGGCACTGAAGCTTTCTTT,CASSPDVDRGTEAFF
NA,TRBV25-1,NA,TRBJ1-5,TGTGCCAGCCCCCTGAATCAGCCCCAGCATTTT,CASPLNQPQHF
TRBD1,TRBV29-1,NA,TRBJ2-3,TGCAGCGTTGAAAAGACAGGGGATGACACAGATACGCAGTATTTT,CSVEKTGDDTDTQYF
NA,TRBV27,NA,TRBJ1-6,TGTGCCAGCAGTTTAGGATACCTCAATTCACCCCTCCACTTT,CASSLGYLNSPLHF
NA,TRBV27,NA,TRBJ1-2,TGTGCCAGCAGTTTAACTGGGACTCACTATGGCTACACCTTC,CASSLTGTHYGYTF
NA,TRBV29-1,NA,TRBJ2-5,TGCAGCGAGGCGGTTCAAGAGACCCAGTACTTC,CSEAVQETQYF